This TCR beta chain came from a study of blood T cell repertoires in COVID-19. Across the study: Samples taken during acute and convalescent COVID-19 were collected in the United States, Italy and Spain.

J lost 3 bases, V lost 1 base, and 9 bases had no gene match. The CDR3 covers 16 residues. Per germline, CDR1 SGHRS and CDR2 YFSETQ. Patients from Seattle were sampled longitudinally, starting during active infection. Methods used by the authors: Amplifying reference gene primers gave estimates of nucleated cell counts. Sequencing used immunoSEQ multiplex PCR; TCRdb keeps in-frame clones, though not all of them. That table supplies the V and J calls and clone size; D and trimming were determined from the DNA. Of 65,000 to 90,000 clones in the sample, approximately 80% are singletons; the top ten hold 2% to 2.5%. In this sample, this clone turned up once.

The sequencing input was peripheral blood. The chain recombines TRBV5-1 with TRBJ2-7; 8 bases map to TRBD2. This receptor was obtained from a man in his 70s with COVID-19, enrolled during active disease. The CDR3 DNA is TGCGCCAGCAGCTTGATGTCGGGAGGGGGGTACTACGAGCAGTACTTC. Protein: CASSLMSGGGYYEQYF.